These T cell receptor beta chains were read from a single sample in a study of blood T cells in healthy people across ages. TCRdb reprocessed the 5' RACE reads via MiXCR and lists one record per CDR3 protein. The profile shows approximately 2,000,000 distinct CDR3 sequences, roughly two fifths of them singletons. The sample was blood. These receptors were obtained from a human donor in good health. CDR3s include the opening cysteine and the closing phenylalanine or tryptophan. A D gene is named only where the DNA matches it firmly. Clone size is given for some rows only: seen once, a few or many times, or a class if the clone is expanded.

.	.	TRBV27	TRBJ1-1	CASSLFGGTEAFF	TGTGCCAGCAGTTTATTCGGGGGGACTGAAGCTTTCTTT
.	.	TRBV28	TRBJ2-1	CASSFVLGGQGNEQFF	TGTGCCAGCAGTTTTGTACTCGGGGGTCAAGGAAATGAGCAGTTCTTC
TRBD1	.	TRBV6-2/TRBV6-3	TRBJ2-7	CASSHRTGLYEQYF	TGTGCCAGCAGCCACCGGACAGGGCTGTACGAGCAGTACTTC
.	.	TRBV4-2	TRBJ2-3	CASSQGAVGDTQYF	TGTGCCAGCAGCCAAGGGGCCGTGGGAGATACGCAGTATTTT
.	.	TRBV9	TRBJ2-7	CASSAGGAAVNHEQYF	TGTGCCAGCAGCGCTGGAGGGGCGGCAGTGAATCACGAGCAGTACTTC
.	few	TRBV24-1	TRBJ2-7	CATSAPPRTHEGYEQYF	TGTGCCACCAGTGCCCCACCCCGGACTCACGAGGGTTACGAGCAGTACTTC
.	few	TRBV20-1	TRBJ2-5	CSASWVQETQYF	TGCAGTGCCTCATGGGTGCAAGAGACCCAGTACTTC
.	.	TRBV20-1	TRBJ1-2	CSARTSYGYTF	TGCAGTGCCCGGACTAGCTATGGCTACACCTTC
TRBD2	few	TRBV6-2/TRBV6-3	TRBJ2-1	CASRPGGLAYYNEQFF	TGTGCCAGCAGACCTGGGGGACTAGCTTACTACAATGAGCAGTTCTTC
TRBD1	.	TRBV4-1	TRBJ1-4	CASSPTGTYEKLFF	TGCGCCAGCAGCCCGACAGGGACTTATGAAAAACTGTTTTTT
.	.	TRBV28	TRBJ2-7	CASRTGVAYEQYF	TGTGCCAGCAGAACGGGGGTAGCCTACGAGCAGTACTTC
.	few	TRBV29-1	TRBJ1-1	CSVERTVANTEAFF	TGCAGCGTTGAACGGACCGTGGCGAACACTGAAGCTTTCTTT
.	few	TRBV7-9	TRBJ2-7	CASSSTMDNYEQYF	TGTGCCAGCAGCTCGACCATGGACAACTACGAGCAGTACTTC
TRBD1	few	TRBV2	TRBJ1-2	CASSYGTGGPYGYTF	TGTGCCAGCAGCTACGGGACAGGGGGCCCCTATGGCTACACCTTC
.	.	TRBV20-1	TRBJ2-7	CSAREQPVGEQYF	TGCAGTGCTAGAGAACAGCCGGTGGGCGAGCAGTACTTC
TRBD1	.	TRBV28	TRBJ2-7	CASSEQGGIYEQYF	TGTGCCAGCAGTGAACAGGGGGGTATCTACGAGCAGTACTTC
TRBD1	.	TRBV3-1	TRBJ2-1	CASSPGTGGDNEQFF	TGTGCCAGCAGCCCCGGGACAGGGGGGGACAATGAGCAGTTCTTC
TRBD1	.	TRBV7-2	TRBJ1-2	CASSQTGTGYPRGYTF	TGTGCCAGCAGCCAAACCGGGACAGGGTACCCCCGGGGCTACACCTTC
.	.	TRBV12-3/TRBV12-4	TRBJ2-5	CASSPFPGAQYF	TGTGCCAGCAGCCCCTTCCCCGGGGCCCAGTACTTC
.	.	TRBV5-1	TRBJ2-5	CASSLRGADGLGGETQYF	TGCGCCAGCAGCCTCAGGGGCGCCGATGGACTAGGGGGAGAGACCCAGTACTTC
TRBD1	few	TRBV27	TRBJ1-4	CASSSQQGGEKLFF	TGTGCCAGCAGTTCCCAACAGGGGGGTGAAAAACTGTTTTTT
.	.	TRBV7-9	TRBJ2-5	CACSRLETQYF	TGTGCCTGCAGCCGTCTTGAGACCCAGTACTTC
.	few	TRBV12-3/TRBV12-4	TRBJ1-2	CASRRGTYGYTF	TGTGCCAGCAGGAGGGGGACCTATGGCTACACCTTC
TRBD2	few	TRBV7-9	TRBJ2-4	CASSFGGEGIDIQYF	TGTGCCAGCAGCTTTGGTGGGGAGGGAATCGACATTCAGTACTTC
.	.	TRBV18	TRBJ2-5	CASADTNPQETQYF	TGTGCCAGCGCGGACACCAACCCCCAAGAGACCCAGTACTTC
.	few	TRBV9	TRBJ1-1	CASSTTTGATEAFF	TGTGCCAGCAGCACGACGACGGGGGCCACTGAAGCTTTCTTT
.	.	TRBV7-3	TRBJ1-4	CASSFSGVEGEKLFF	TGTGCCAGCAGCTTCTCCGGGGTAGAAGGGGAAAAACTGTTTTTT
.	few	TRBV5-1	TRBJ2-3	CASSLQPSEVSTDTQYF	TGCGCCAGCAGCTTGCAGCCAAGTGAGGTTAGCACAGATACGCAGTATTTT
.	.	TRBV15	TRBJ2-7	CATSRGATYEQYF	TGTGCCACCAGCAGGGGGGCCACCTACGAGCAGTACTTC
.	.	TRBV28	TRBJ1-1	CASSASGSFGDSEAFF	TGTGCCAGCAGCGCGTCAGGGTCGTTTGGTGACTCTGAAGCTTTCTTT
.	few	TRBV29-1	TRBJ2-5	CSAKRVQETQYF	TGCAGCGCGAAGAGAGTCCAAGAGACCCAGTACTTC
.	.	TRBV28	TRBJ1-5	CASNDPGSNQPQHF	TGTGCCAGCAATGATCCGGGAAGCAATCAGCCCCAGCATTTT
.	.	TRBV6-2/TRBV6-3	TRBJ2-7	CASSYVLAIFYEQYF	TGTGCCAGCAGTTACGTCCTAGCGATCTTCTACGAGCAGTACTTC